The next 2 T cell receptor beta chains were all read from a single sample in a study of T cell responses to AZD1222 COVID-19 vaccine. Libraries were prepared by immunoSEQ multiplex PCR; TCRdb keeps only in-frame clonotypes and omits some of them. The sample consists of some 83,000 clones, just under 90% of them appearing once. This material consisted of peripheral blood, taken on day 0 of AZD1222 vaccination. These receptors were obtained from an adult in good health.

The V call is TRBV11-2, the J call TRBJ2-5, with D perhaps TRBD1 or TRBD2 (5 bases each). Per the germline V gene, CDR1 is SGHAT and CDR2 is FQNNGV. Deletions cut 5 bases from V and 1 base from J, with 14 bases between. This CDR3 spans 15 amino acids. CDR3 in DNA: TGTGCCAGCAGCCTAGGGGCGGGTGTCCAAGAGACCCAGTACTTC. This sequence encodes CASSLGAGVQETQYF.

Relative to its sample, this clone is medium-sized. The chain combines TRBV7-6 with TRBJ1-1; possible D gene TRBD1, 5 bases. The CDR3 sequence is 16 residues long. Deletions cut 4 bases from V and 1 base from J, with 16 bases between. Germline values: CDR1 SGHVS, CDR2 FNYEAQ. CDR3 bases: TGTGCCAGCAGCTACCCTCTAGGGGCACCGAACACTGAAGCTTTCTTT. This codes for CASSYPLGAPNTEAFF.